This T cell receptor (beta chain) was obtained from a study of tumor and adjacent non-tumor tissue in lung cancer. A modified ARM-PCR protocol with three rounds of nested PCR amplified TCRbeta. TCRdb reanalysed the multiplex PCR reads using MiXCR and keeps one entry per CDR3 protein. This sample carries roughly 70,000 distinct CDR3 sequences, around 73% of them seen once, and the ten largest clones take about 28%. General study findings and limits: Normal lung showed higher cumulative top 100 clone frequency than tumor.

This CDR3 has 15 amino acids. Germline CDR1 reads MNHEY; CDR2 reads SVGAGI. The template was RNA from unsorted bulk tissue. A note on this clonotype: The antigen is undetermined.

The chain carries TRBV6-5 and TRBJ2-1; 8 positions match TRBD2. The specimen was lung tumor tissue. This receptor was identified in a man aged 55 to 70 with non-small cell lung cancer. The CDR3 sequence: CISSSPGLGVNEQFF. The CDR3 DNA reads as TGTATCAGCAGTTCACCGGGACTAGGTGTTAATGAGCAGTTCTTC.